A single sample gave rise to the 7 T cell receptor beta chains below, sequenced in a study of resident and recirculating memory T cells in vitiligo. Sequenced by immunoSEQ multiplex PCR; TCRdb stores in-frame clones only, minus some. Altogether 75,000 to 85,000 clones are present, 92% being singletons, with the ten largest covering more than 5%. The sequenced sample consisted of blood. Source of these receptors: a male donor with vitiligo.

The chain has TRBV7-9 and TRBJ1-4; possible D gene TRBD1, 5 bases. Germline loops: CDR1 SEHNR, CDR2 FQNEAQ (reference sequence). Trimming shortened V by 11 bases and J by 6 bases, and 13 bases separated the two germline ends. The CDR3 consists of 12 residues. CDR3 nucleotide sequence: TGTGCCGGTTCCCGGGGGGATGAAAAACTGTTTTTT. Translation gives CAGSRGDEKLFF.

This chain joins TRBV5-5 and TRBJ1-5; possibly TRBD1 for D (5 bases). The CDR3 covers 16 residues. CDR1 is SGHKS and CDR2 is YYEKEE in the germline V gene (reference sequence). The V gene lost 4 bases and the J gene lost 0 bases, with 14 bases spanning the gap. The chain's CDR3 is CASSKREGNSNQPQHF. In nucleotides, the CDR3 is TGTGCCAGCAGCAAACGGGAGGGGAATAGCAATCAGCCCCAGCATTTT.

This chain connects TRBV7-3 to TRBJ2-1; D uncertain. Per the germline V gene, CDR1 is SGHTA and CDR2 is FQGTGA. V was clipped by 5 bases and J by 2 bases, with 13 bases between them. The CDR3 totals 15 residues. CDR3 DNA sequence: TGTGCCAGCAGCCCAGTGTGGGCCGCCTACAATGAGCAGTTCTTC. Protein sequence: CASSPVWAAYNEQFF.

J is TRBJ2-5 and V is TRBV18, with D maybe TRBD1 (7 bases). CDR1 is KGHSH, CDR2 LQKENI, per germline. V lost 3 bases and J lost 2, with 13 bases in between. The CDR3 length is 15 residues. CDR3 residues: CASSPRSGGQETQYF. In nucleotides, the CDR3 is TGTGCCAGCTCACCCAGGTCAGGGGGGCAAGAGACCCAGTACTTC.

The chain combines TRBV7-2 with TRBJ2-7; 8 bases fit TRBD1. The CDR3 has 15 amino acids. CDR1 and CDR2 (germline): SGHTA, FQGNSA. Losses at the gene ends were 5 bases for V and 1 base for J; bases not matched to a gene: 7. The CDR3 nucleotides read TGTGCCAGCAGCCGTACCGGGACAGGTTCCTACGAGCAGTACTTC. Its protein product is CASSRTGTGSYEQYF.

The V and J genes are TRBV18 and TRBJ2-3; D remains unclear. Germline CDR1 KGHSH, CDR2 LQKENI. The CDR3 is 14 amino acids. V lost 4 bases, J lost 2 bases, and 10 bases lay in between. DNA of the CDR3: TGTGCCAGCTCACGCGGCTTTCCCACAGATACGCAGTATTTT. Translated: CASSRGFPTDTQYF.

V gene TRBV30 combines with J gene TRBJ1-5; D is possibly TRBD1 (6 bases). The V and J ends lost 1 base and 2 bases respectively, with 15 bases between them. Germline lookup yields CDR1 GTSNPN and CDR2 SVGIG (reference sequence). The CDR3 sequence is 16 residues long. DNA of the CDR3: TGTGCCTGGAGTGAAGGGGGTGGGGGAGGCAATCAGCCCCAGCATTTT. Translating gives CAWSEGGGGGNQPQHF.